This T cell receptor (beta chain) was identified in a study of T cells after yellow fever vaccination. This clonotype has more than one count but fewer than ten. In TCRdb, the 5' RACE reads were re-called with MiXCR into one record per CDR3 protein. The sample carries around 600,000 distinct CDR3 sequences, 9% to 15% recorded once. The germline V and J ends were trimmed by 4 bases and 4 bases, with 19 bases remaining between them. Per germline, CDR1 SGHRS and CDR2 YFSETQ. The CDR3 consists of 16 residues. This specimen was PBMCs, taken on the day of the yellow fever booster vaccination. The V gene is TRBV5-1, the J gene TRBJ2-3; maybe TRBD2 (7 bases). The source is a man under 40 who received the YFV17D yellow fever vaccine. In DNA form, the CDR3 reads TGCGCCAGCAGCGCAGCACTAGCGAGGGGGGCAGATACGCAGTATTTT. Translating gives CASSAALARGADTQYF.